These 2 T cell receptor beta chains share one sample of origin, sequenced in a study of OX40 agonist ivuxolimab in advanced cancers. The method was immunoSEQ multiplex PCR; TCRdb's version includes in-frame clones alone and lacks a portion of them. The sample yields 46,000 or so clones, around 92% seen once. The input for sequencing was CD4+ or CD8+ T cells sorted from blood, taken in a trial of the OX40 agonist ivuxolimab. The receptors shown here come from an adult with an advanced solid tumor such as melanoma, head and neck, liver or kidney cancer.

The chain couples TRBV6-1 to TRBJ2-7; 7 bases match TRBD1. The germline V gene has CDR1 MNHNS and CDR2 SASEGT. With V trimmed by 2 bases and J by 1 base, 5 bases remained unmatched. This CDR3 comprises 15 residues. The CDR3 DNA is TGTGCCAGCAGTGAATGGGACAGCCCTTCCTACGAGCAGTACTTC. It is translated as CASSEWDSPSYEQYF.

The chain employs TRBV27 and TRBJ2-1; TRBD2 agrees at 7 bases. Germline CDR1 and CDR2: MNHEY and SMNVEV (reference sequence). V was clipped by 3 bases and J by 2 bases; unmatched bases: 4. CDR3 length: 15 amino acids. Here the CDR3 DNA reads TGTGCCAGCAGTTTTGGCGGGAGCGCCTACAATGAGCAGTTCTTC. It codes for CASSFGGSAYNEQFF.